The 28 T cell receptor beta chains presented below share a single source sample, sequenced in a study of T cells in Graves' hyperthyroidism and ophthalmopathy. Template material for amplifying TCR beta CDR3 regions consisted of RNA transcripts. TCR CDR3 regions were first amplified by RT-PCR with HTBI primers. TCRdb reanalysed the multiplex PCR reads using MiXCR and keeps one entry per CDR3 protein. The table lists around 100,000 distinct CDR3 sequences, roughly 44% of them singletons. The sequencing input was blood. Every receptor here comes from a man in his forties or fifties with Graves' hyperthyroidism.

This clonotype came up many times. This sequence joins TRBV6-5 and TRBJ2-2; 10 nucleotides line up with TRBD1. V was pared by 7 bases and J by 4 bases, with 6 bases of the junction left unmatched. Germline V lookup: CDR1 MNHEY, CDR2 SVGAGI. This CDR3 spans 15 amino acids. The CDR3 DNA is TGTGCCAGCATGACCGGGACAGGGGTCACCGGGGAGCTGTTTTTT. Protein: CASMTGTGVTGELFF.

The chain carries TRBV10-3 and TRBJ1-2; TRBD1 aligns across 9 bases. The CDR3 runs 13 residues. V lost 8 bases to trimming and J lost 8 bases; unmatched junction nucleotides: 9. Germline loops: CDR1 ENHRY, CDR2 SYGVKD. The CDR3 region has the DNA TGTGCCATCGGTACTACAGGGGGCGGGGGCTACACCTTC. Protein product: CAIGTTGGGGYTF.

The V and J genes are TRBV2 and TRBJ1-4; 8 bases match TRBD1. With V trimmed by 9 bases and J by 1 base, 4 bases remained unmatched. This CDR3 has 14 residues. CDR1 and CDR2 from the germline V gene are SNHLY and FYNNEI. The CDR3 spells CASTGGGTNEKLFF. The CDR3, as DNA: TGTGCCAGTACAGGGGGTGGAACTAATGAAAAACTGTTTTTT.

The CDR3 is CASSLPWGSPAFF. The CDR3 DNA is TGTGCCAGCAGCTTACCTTGGGGGAGTCCAGCTTTCTTT. The chain links TRBV7-3 to TRBJ1-1, with D perhaps matching TRBD1 (5 bases). The germline V gene encodes CDR1 SGHTA and CDR2 FQGTGA. The V gene lost 2 bases and the J gene lost 10 bases, with 14 bases spanning the gap. The CDR3 covers 13 residues.

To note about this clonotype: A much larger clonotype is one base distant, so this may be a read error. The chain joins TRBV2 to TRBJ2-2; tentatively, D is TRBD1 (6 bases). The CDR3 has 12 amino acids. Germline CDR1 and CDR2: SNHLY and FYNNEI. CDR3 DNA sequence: TGTGTCACTGGGGGCGCCGGCGGGGAGCTGTTTTTT. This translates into CVTGGAGGELFF.

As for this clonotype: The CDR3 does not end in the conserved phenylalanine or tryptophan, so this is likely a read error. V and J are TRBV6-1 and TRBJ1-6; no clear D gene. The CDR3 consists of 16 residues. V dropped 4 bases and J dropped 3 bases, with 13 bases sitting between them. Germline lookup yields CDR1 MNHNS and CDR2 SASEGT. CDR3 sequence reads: CASSVLESVYNSPLHS. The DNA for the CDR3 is TGTGCCAGCAGTGTCCTAGAGTCAGTCTATAATTCACCCCTCCACTCT.

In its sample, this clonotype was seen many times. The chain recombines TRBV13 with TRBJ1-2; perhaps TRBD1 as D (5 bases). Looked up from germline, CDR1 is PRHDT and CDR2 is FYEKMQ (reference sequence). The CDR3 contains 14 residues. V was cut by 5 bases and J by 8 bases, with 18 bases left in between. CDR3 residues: CASSEAGPQQGYTF. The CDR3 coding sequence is TGTGCCAGCAGCGAAGCGGGACCCCAACAGGGCTACACCTTC.

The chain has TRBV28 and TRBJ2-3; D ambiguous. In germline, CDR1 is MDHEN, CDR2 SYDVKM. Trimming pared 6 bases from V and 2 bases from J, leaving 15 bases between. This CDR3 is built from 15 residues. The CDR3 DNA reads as TGTGCCAGCAGCACGCATTTTATCTACACAGATACGCAGTATTTT. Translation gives CASSTHFIYTDTQYF.

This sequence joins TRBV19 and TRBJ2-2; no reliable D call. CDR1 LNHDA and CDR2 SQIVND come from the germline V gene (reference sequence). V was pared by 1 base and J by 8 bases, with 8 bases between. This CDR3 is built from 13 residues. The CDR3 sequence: CASSIVPTGELFF. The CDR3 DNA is TGTGCCAGTAGTATAGTCCCGACAGGGGAGCTGTTTTTT.

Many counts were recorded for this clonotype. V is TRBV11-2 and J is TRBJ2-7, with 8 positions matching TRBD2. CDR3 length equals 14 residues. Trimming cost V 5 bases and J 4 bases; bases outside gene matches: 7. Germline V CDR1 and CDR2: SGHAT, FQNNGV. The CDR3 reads CASSARTSPYEQYF. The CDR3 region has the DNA TGTGCCAGCAGCGCTAGGACTAGCCCGTACGAGCAGTACTTC.

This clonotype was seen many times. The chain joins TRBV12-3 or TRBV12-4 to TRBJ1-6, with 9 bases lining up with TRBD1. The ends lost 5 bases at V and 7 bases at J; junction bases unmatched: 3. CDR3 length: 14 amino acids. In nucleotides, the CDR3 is TGTGCCAGCAGTGGAGGGACAGGGAATTCACCCCTCCACTTT. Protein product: CASSGGTGNSPLHF.

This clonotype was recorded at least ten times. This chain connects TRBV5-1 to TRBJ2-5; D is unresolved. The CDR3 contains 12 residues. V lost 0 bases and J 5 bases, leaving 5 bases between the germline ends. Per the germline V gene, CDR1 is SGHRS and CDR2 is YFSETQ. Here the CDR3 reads CASSLAQETQYF. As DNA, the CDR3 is TGCGCCAGCAGCTTGGCCCAGGAGACCCAGTACTTC. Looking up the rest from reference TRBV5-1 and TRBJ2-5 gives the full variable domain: KAGVTQTPRYLIKTRGQQVTLSCSPISGHRSVSWYQQTPGQGLQFLFEYFSETQRNKGNFPGRFSGRQFSNSRSEMNVSTLELGDSALYLCASSLAQETQYFGPGTRLLVL.

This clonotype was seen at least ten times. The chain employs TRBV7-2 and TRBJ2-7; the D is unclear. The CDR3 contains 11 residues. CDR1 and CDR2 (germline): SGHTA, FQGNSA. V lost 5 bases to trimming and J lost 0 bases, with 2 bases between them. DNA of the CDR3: TGTGCCAGCAGCGACTCCTACGAGCAGTACTTC. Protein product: CASSDSYEQYF.

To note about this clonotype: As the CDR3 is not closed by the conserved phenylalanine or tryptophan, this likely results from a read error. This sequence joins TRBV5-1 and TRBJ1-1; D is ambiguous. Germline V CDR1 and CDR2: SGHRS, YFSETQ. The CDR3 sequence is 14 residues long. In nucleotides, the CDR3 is TGCGCCAGCAGCCCGCAGTTAGCGAACACGGAAGCTTTCCTT. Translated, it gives CASSPQLANTEAFL.

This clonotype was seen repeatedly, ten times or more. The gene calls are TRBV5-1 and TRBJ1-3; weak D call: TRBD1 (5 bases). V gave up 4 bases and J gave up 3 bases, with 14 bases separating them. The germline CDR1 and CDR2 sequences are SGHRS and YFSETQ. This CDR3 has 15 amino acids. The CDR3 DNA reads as TGCGCCAGCAGCCCTTTCCTGGGGGGTGGAAACACCATATATTTT. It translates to CASSPFLGGGNTIYF.

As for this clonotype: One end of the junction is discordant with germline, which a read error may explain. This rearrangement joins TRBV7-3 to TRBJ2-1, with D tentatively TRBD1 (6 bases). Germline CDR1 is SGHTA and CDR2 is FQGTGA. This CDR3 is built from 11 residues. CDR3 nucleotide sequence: TGTGCCAGCAATAAGGGGGATGAACAGTTCTTC. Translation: CASNKGDEQFF.

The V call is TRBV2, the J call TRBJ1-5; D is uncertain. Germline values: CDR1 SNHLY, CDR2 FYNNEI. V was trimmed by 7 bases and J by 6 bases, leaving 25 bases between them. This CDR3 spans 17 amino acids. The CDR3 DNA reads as TGTGCCAGCATAGGATCCGAGTTAGGCCAGCCCCCTCAGCCCCAGCATTTT. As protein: CASIGSELGQPPQPQHF.

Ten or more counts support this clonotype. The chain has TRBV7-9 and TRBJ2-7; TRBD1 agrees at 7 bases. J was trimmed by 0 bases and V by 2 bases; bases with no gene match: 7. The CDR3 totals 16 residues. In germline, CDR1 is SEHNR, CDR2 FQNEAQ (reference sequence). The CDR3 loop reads CASSLTSAGGSYEQYF. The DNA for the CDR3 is TGTGCCAGCAGCTTAACGTCTGCAGGGGGCTCCTACGAGCAGTACTTC.

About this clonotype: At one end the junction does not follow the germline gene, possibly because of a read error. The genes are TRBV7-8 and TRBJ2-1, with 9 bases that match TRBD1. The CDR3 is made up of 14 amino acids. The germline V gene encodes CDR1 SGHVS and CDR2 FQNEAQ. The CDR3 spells CASSVDRGYNEQSF. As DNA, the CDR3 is TGTGCCAGCAGCGTAGACAGGGGGTACAATGAGCAGTCCTTC.

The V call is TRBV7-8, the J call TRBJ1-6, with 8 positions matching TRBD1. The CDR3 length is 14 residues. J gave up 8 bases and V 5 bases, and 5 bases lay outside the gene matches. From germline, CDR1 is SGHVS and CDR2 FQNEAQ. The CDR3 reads CASSPDRGDSPLHF. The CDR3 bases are TGTGCCAGCAGCCCAGACAGGGGTGATTCACCCCTCCACTTT.

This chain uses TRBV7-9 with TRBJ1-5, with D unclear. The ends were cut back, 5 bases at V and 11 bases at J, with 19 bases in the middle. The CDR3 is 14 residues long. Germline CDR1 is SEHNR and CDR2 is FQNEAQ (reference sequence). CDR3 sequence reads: CASSPESGRETQHF. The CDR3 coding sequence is TGTGCCAGCAGCCCCGAGAGCGGGAGGGAGACCCAGCATTTT.

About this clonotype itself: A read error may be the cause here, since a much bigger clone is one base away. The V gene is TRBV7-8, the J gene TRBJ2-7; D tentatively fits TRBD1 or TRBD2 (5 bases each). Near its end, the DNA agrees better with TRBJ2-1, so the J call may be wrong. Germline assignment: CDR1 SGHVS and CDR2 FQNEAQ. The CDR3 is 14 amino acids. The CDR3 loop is CASSCLGAYNEQFF. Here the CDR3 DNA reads TGTGCCAGCAGTTGCTTGGGGGCCTACAATGAGCAGTTCTTC.

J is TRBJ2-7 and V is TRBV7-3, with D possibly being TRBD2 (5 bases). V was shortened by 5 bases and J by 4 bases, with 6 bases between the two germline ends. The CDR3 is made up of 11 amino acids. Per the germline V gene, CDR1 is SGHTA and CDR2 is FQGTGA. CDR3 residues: CASSGRYEQYF. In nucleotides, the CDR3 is TGTGCCAGCAGCGGGAGATACGAGCAGTACTTC.

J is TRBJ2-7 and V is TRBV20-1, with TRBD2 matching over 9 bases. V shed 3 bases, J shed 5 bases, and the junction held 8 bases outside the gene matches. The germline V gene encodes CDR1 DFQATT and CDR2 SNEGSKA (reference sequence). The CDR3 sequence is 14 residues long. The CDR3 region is CSARGVSGSNEQYF. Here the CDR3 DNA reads TGCAGTGCTAGGGGGGTTAGCGGGAGTAACGAGCAGTACTTC.

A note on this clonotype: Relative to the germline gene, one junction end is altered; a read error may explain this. CDR3 protein: CASSQDPSAGSSYNEQFF. The CDR3 DNA reads TGCGCCAGCAGCCAAGACCCCTCAGCAGGGAGCTCCTACAATGAGCAGTTCTTC. The chain is built from TRBV7-2 and TRBJ2-1; either TRBD1 or TRBD2 may fit D (5 bases each). There are 18 residues in the CDR3. The germline V gene encodes CDR1 SGHTA and CDR2 FQGNSA. The full variable domain, rest sourced from reference TRBV7-2 and TRBJ2-1, is GAGVSQSPSNKVTEKGKDVELRCDPISGHTALYWYRQSLGQGLEFLIYFQGNSAPDKSGLPSDRFSAERTGGSVSTLTIQRTQQEDSAVYLCASSQDPSAGSSYNEQFFGPGTRLTVL.

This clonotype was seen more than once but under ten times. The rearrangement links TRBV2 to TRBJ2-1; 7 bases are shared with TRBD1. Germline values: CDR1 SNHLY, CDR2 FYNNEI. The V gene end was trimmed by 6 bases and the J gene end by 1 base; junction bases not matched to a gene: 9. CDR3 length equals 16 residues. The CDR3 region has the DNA TGTGCCAGCAGCCCCGGGACAGCCTATTCCTACAATGAGCAGTTCTTC. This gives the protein CASSPGTAYSYNEQFF.

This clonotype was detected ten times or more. The DNA for the CDR3 is TGTGCCAGCAGCCCCGGGACTAGGGGGGGCAATGAGCAGTTCTTC. It codes for CASSPGTRGGNEQFF. The chain uses TRBV7-2 and TRBJ2-1, with TRBD2 matching over 8 bases. The CDR3 runs 15 residues. From germline, CDR1 is SGHTA and CDR2 FQGNSA. The V segment lost 5 bases and the J segment 6 bases; nucleotides outside the gene matches: 9.

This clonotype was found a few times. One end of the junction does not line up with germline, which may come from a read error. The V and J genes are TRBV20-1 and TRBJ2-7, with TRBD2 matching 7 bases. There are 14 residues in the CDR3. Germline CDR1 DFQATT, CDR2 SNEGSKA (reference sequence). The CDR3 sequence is CSASSGWNSYEQYF. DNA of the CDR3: TGTAGTGCTAGTAGCGGGTGGAACTCCTACGAGCAGTACTTC.